This note documents a single T cell receptor beta chain sequence. Its antigen remains unidentified. The CDR3 covers 11 residues. Germline CDR1 is SGHAT and CDR2 is FQNNGV. Trimming stripped 4 bases from V and 14 bases from J, with 11 bases between. This entry belongs to a study of OX40 agonist ivuxolimab in advanced cancers. Background on the study: Prior anti-PD-1, anti-PD-L1 or anti-CTLA-4 therapy did not bar entry, and 40% to 45% had some. Study conclusions and caveats: CD4+ and CD8+ blood T cells expanded clonally by week 6 at 0.1 to 3.0 mg/kg.

Measured with immunoSEQ multiplex PCR; TCRdb has only the in-frame clones, and not every one. Of fewer than 40,000 clones listed, roughly 80% were seen once; the top ten hold roughly an eighth. J is TRBJ1-4 and V is TRBV11-2; D call uncertain. The sequence was obtained from an adult with an advanced solid tumor such as melanoma, head and neck, liver or kidney cancer. Sample: CD4+ or CD8+ T cells sorted from blood, taken in a trial of the OX40 agonist ivuxolimab. The CDR3 is CASSYMGVLFF. DNA for the CDR3: TGTGCCAGCAGCTACATGGGAGTTCTGTTTTTT.